The text below deals with one T cell receptor (beta chain). The antigen is undetermined. The data stem from a study of tumor-infiltrating lymphocytes in localized non-small cell lung cancer. The overall study: Several tumor histologies, both smoking statuses, and some post-neoadjuvant chemotherapy samples were included. From each patient, both tumor and uninvolved lung, non-adjacent to tumor, were sampled.

TCRdb keeps only in-frame clones here, not all; method: immunoSEQ multiplex PCR. This table holds thousands of clones, roughly 70% found once. General study findings and limits: Each assay used a separate piece of the same tissue. IM1 and IM2 tumors showed no difference in T-cell fraction.

CDR1 and CDR2 from the germline V gene are MNHNS and SASEGT. The CDR3 extends over 13 amino acids. V was pared by 4 bases and J by 7 bases, with 11 bases between. Sequencing was performed on lung tumor tissue. The V gene is TRBV6-1, the J gene TRBJ1-5; D gene uncertain. The clonotype was recovered from a human donor with non-small cell lung cancer. CDR3 DNA sequence: TGTGCCAGCAGTGCCCGGTTCCCCCAGCCCCAGCATTTT. It is translated as CASSARFPQPQHF.